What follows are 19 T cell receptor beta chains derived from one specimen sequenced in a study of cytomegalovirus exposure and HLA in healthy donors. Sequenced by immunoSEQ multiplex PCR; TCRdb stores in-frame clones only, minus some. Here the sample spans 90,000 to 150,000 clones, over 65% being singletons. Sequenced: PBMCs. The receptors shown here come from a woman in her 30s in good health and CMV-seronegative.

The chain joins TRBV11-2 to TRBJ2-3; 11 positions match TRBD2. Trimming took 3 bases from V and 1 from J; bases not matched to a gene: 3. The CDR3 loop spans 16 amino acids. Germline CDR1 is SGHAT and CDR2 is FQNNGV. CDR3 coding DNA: TGTGCCAGCAGCTTTATACTAGCGGGGGGCACAGATACGCAGTATTTT. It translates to CASSFILAGGTDTQYF.

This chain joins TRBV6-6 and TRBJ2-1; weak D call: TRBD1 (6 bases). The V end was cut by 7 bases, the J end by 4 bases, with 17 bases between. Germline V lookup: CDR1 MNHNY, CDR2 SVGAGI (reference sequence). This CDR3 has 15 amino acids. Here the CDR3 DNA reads TGTGCCAGCACTGCCCGGGACACCTATTACAATGAGCAGTTCTTC. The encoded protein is CASTARDTYYNEQFF.

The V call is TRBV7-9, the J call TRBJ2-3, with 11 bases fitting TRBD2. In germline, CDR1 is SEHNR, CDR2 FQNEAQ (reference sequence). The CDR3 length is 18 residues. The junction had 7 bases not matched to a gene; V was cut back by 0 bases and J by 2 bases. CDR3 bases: TGTGCCAGCAGCTTAGCCCCGTCTAGCGGGGGGATCACAGATACGCAGTATTTT. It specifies CASSLAPSSGGITDTQYF.

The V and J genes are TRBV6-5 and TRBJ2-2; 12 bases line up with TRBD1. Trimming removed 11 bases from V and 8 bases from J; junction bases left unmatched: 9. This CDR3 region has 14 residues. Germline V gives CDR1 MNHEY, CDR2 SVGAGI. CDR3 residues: CAGGDRGLSGELFF. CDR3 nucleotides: TGTGCCGGCGGGGACAGGGGGCTTTCAGGGGAGCTGTTTTTT.

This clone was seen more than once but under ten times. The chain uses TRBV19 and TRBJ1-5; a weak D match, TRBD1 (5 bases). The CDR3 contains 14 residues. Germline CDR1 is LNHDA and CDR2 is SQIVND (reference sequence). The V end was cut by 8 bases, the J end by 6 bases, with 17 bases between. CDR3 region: CASELWGTSQPQHF. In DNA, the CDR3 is TGTGCCAGTGAGCTTTGGGGCACGAGTCAGCCCCAGCATTTT.

The CDR3 nucleotides read TGTGCCAGCAGCTTAATAGCGGGGACGTACAATGAGCAGTTCTTC. Translation gives CASSLIAGTYNEQFF. The rearrangement links TRBV7-8 to TRBJ2-1, with 8 bases lining up with TRBD2. The CDR3 totals 15 residues. Germline V gene data show CDR1 as SGHVS and CDR2 as FQNEAQ. The V and J ends lost 2 bases and 4 bases, in that order; junction bases with no gene match: 4.

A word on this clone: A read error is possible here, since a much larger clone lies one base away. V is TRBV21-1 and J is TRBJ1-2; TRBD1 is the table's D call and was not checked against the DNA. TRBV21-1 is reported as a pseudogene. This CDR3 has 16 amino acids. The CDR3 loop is CASSNRTPPTKYGYTF. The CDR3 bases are TGTGCCAGCAGCAATCGGACACCTCCTACAAAATATGGCTACACCTTC.

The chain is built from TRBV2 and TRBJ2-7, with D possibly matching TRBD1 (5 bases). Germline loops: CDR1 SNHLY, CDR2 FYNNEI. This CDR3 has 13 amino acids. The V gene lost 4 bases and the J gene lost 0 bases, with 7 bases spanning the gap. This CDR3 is CASSVQDSYEQYF. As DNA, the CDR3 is TGTGCCAGCAGTGTACAGGACTCCTACGAGCAGTACTTC.

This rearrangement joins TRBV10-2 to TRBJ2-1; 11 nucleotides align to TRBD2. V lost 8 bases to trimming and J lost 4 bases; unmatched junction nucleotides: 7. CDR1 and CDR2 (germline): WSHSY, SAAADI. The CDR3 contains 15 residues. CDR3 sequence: CASGLTSGAYNEQFF. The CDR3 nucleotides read TGCGCCAGCGGATTGACTAGCGGGGCGTACAATGAGCAGTTCTTC.

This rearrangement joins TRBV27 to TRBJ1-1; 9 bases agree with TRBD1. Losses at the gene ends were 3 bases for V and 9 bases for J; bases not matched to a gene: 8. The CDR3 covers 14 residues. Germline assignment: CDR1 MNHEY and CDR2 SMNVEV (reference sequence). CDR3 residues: CASSFRGQGVKAFF. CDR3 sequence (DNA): TGTGCCAGCAGTTTCAGGGGACAGGGTGTTAAAGCTTTCTTT.

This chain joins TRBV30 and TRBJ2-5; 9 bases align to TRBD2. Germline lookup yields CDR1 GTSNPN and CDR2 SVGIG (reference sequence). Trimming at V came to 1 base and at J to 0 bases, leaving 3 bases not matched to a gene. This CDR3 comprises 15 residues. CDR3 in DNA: TGTGCCTGGAGTGGCCTAGCGGGGAACCAAGAGACCCAGTACTTC. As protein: CAWSGLAGNQETQYF.

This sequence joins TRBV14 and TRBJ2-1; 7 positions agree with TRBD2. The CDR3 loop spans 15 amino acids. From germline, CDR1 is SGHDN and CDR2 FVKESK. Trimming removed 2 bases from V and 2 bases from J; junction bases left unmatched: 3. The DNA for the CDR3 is TGTGCCAGCAGCCAACATAGCGGGCCCTACAATGAGCAGTTCTTC. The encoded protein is CASSQHSGPYNEQFF.

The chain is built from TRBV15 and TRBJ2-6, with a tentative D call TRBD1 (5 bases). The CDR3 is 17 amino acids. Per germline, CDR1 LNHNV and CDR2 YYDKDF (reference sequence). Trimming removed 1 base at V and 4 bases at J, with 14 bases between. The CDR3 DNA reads TGTGCCACCAGCAGAGTAGCAGGGATCGACGGGGCCAACGTCCTGACTTTC. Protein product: CATSRVAGIDGANVLTF.

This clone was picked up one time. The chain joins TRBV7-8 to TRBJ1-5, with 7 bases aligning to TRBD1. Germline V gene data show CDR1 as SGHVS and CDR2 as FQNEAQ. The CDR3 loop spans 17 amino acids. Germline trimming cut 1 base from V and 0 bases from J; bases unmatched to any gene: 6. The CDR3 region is CASSLVGGGGSNQPQHF. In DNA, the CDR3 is TGTGCCAGCAGCTTAGTAGGGGGCGGAGGTAGCAATCAGCCCCAGCATTTT.

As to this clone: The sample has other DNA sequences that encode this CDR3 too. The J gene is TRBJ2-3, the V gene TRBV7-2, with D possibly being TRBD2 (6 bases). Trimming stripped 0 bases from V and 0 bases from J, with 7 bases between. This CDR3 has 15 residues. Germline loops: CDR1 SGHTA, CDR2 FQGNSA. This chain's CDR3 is CASSLAGGSTDTQYF. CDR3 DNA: TGTGCCAGCAGCTTAGCGGGGGGAAGCACAGATACGCAGTATTTT.

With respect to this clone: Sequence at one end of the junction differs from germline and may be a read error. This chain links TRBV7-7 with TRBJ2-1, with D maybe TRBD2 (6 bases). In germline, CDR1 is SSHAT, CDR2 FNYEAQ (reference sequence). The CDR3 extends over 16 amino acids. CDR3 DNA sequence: TGTGCTAGCAGCTTAGCGCCGCCTAGCGCCTACAATGAGCAGTTCTTC. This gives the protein CASSLAPPSAYNEQFF.

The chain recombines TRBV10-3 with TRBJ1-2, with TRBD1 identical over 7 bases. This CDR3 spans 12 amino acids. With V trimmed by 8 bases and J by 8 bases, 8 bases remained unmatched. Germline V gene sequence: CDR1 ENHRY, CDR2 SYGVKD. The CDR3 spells CAILGGERGYTF. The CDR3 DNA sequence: TGTGCCATCCTAGGGGGCGAGCGAGGCTACACCTTC.

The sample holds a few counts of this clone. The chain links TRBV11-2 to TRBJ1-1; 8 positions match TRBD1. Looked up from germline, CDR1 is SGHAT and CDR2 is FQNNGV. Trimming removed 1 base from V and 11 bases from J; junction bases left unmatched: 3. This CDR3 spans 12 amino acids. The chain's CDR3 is CASSLAGGAAFF. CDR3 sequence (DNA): TGTGCCAGCAGCTTAGCAGGGGGCGCCGCTTTCTTT.

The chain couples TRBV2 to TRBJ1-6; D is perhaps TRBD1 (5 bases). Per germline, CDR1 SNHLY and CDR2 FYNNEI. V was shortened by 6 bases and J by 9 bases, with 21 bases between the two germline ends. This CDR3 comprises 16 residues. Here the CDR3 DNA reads TGTGCCAGCAGCCTACTGTTCAGGGAAAGGGCTTCACCCCTCCACTTT. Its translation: CASSLLFRERASPLHF.